The text below deals with one TCR beta chain. Germline V gives CDR1 MNHEY, CDR2 SVGAGI. There are 14 residues in the CDR3. The V gene lost 2 bases and the J gene lost 8 bases, with 13 bases spanning the gap. The data were obtained in a study of naive and memory T cell subsets. The beta constant-region primer was an equimolar mix of two oligonucleotides covering TRBC1 and TRBC2. Ligated cDNA was amplified by four rounds of PCR with nested alpha and beta constant-region primers and SP2. The cDNA 3' end received a ligated single-stranded oligonucleotide carrying the SP2 primer and a 12-nucleotide UMI. TCRdb used MiXCR to reprocess the UMI-ligation and nested PCR reads, holding one entry per CDR3 protein. The table has some 110,000 distinct CDR3 sequences, 35% to 40% seen once.

This TCR derives from a human donor in good health. Input material: central memory CD4+ T cells from blood. V gene TRBV6-5 combines with J gene TRBJ2-4; TRBD2 might be the D (5 bases). In DNA form, the CDR3 reads TGTGCCAGCAGTTACGGTCCTCCCGGGGACATTCAGTACTTC. It yields the protein CASSYGPPGDIQYF.